The present T cell receptor beta chain was sequenced within a study of cytomegalovirus exposure and HLA in healthy donors. Study-wide points: A later analysis, which compared TCR beta chains of equal frequency, found the HLA-associated ones more clonally expanded. In vitro testing confirmed a few CMV-associated chains as specific for CMV antigens.

Researchers ran the PCR with 60 Vbeta and 13 Jbeta primers. Sequenced by immunoSEQ multiplex PCR; TCRdb stores in-frame clones only, minus some. The sample has over 150,000 clones; approximately 80% are singletons. Per germline, CDR1 MNHEY and CDR2 SVGAGI. The CDR3 has 13 amino acids. V shed 6 bases, J shed 4 bases, and the junction held 2 bases outside the gene matches. This clone was seen more than once but under ten times. No antigen is known for it. The chain links TRBV6-5 to TRBJ2-5; 10 nucleotides line up with TRBD2. The sequenced sample consisted of PBMCs. The TCR comes from a male donor in good health and CMV-seropositive. The CDR3 coding sequence is TGTGCCAGCAGGGGGACTAGCGTAGAGACCCAGTACTTC. This encodes CASRGTSVETQYF.